Listed below are T cell receptor beta chains from one sample, sequenced in a study of blood T cell repertoires in COVID-19. TCRdb's table, derived via immunoSEQ multiplex PCR, lists solely in-frame clones and lacks some. The data hold a few hundred thousand clones, with approximately 83% observed a single time. The sequencing input was PBMCs or T cells enriched from blood (not recorded which). The origin of the receptors is a woman aged 35 to 49 with acute COVID-19. CDR3s include the opening cysteine and the closing phenylalanine or tryptophan. The order of the fields is V gene, J gene, clone size, D gene, CDR3 DNA, CDR3 protein. A D gene is named only where the DNA matches it firmly. Only part of the rows carry a size: once, few, many, or a class if the clone is expanded.

TRBV7-2,TRBJ2-7,once,.,TGTGCCAGCAGCTTCAGGTGGAATGTGGAGCAGTACTTC,CASSFRWNVEQYF
TRBV7-2,TRBJ2-3,.,TRBD2,TGTGCCAGCAGCTTAATTGGGACTAGCGTAGCAGATACGCAGTATTTT,CASSLIGTSVADTQYF
TRBV4-2,TRBJ2-1,.,.,TGTGCCAGCAGCCAAGATCAGAGCGCTAGCTCCTACAATGAGCAGTTCTTC,CASSQDQSASSYNEQFF
TRBV15,TRBJ2-3,.,TRBD1,TGTGCCACCAGCGGCCGGGACAGGGGAACAGATACGCAGTATTTT,CATSGRDRGTDTQYF
TRBV28,TRBJ2-7,.,.,TGTGCCAGCGGCATGACCGACAGGAGAACCTACGAGCAGTACTTC,CASGMTDRRTYEQYF
TRBV28,TRBJ1-5,.,.,TGTGCCAGCAGTTCTACAGGACCCAGCAATCAGCCCCAGCATTTT,CASSSTGPSNQPQHF
TRBV9,TRBJ2-1,.,.,TGTGCCAGCAGCGTAGACCCAACGGCCTACAATGAGCAGTTCTTC,CASSVDPTAYNEQFF
TRBV9,TRBJ2-5,once,TRBD2,TGTGCCAGCACCTCGGACGGGGGGGCCGGGGAGACCCAGTACTTC,CASTSDGGAGETQYF
TRBV4-1,TRBJ2-5,.,.,TGCGCCAGCAGCCAAGAAAGACAGAGACAAGAGACCCAGTACTTC,CASSQERQRQETQYF
TRBV5-1,TRBJ2-3,.,TRBD2,TGCGCCAGCAGCTTCGGACTAGCGGTTGATACGCAGTATTTT,CASSFGLAVDTQYF
TRBV19,TRBJ2-1,.,.,TGTGCCAGTAGTCGGGACTCGCCGAACTCCTACAATGAGCAGTTCTTC,CASSRDSPNSYNEQFF
TRBV18,TRBJ1-3,.,.,TGTGCCAGCTCACCAGAGCGATTCTCTGGAAACACCATATATTTT,CASSPERFSGNTIYF
TRBV5-5,TRBJ2-7,once,.,TGTGCCAGCAGCTTGGCTGCGGGTGGGGGGACCTCCTACGAGCAGTACTTC,CASSLAAGGGTSYEQYF
TRBV9,TRBJ1-4,.,.,TGTGCCAGCAGCGTCGGTCAGGTGACTAATGAAAAACTGTTTTTT,CASSVGQVTNEKLFF
TRBV4-3,TRBJ2-1,.,.,TGCGCCAGCAGCCTCCCTCAACCGGGACTGTCCTTTTACGTGCAGTTCTTC,CASSLPQPGLSFYVQFF
TRBV19,TRBJ1-3,.,.,TGTGCCAGTAGTATAGATCGGAGGCCGCTGCTATATTTT,CASSIDRRPLLYF
TRBV19,TRBJ1-1,.,TRBD1,TGTGCCAGTGCTGGGACAGGGAATCGTGGTTGGCAAGCTTTCTTT,CASAGTGNRGWQAFF
TRBV11-3,TRBJ1-1,.,.,TGTGCCAGCAGCCCACGACAGCCGAACACTGAAGCTTTCTTT,CASSPRQPNTEAFF
TRBV28,TRBJ1-1,.,.,TGTGCCAGCAGCGTAGGGGCTTCCACTGAAGCTTTCTTT,CASSVGASTEAFF
TRBV5-1,TRBJ1-1,.,.,TGCGCCACCTCTACAGGGAACACTGAAGCTTTCTTT,CATSTGNTEAFF
TRBV11-2,TRBJ2-7,.,.,TGTGCCAGCAGCCCCGTCCAGGTTTACGAGCAGTACTTC,CASSPVQVYEQYF
TRBV27,TRBJ1-2,.,.,TGTGCCAGCAGTTTTGGGGGGGAAGGCTACACCTTC,CASSFGGEGYTF
TRBV11-3,TRBJ2-7,.,TRBD1,TGTGCCAGCAGGAAAGCAGGGGGCGAGCAGTACTTC,CASRKAGGEQYF
TRBV24-1,TRBJ2-6,.,TRBD1,TGTGCCACCAGTGATTTCAAAGCGGGACAGGGGGCTGGAGGGGCCAACGTCCTGACTTTC,CATSDFKAGQGAGGANVLTF
TRBV11-2,TRBJ2-1,.,.,TGTGCCAGCAGCTCGACAGGAAAAAATGAGCAGTTCTTC,CASSSTGKNEQFF
TRBV10-2,TRBJ1-1,few,.,TGCGCCAGCAGTGAAGGGGGGGCTGGAACTGAAGCTTTCTTT,CASSEGGAGTEAFF
TRBV5-1,TRBJ1-1,.,TRBD1,TGCGCCAGCAGCTTAAGTCCCGGGACAGGGCGGAACACTGAAGCTTTCTTT,CASSLSPGTGRNTEAFF
TRBV25-1,TRBJ1-2,.,TRBD1,TGTGCCAGCAGCGCCCCGGACAGGGGCTATGGCTACACCTTC,CASSAPDRGYGYTF